The 19 T cell receptor beta chains presented below share a single source sample, sequenced in a study of molecular identifiers for immune sequencing clone quantification. Via MiXCR, TCRdb re-called the PCR reads, giving one row per CDR3 protein. The sample includes around 480,000 distinct CDR3 sequences, 20% to 25% seen only once; the top ten take approximately 0.84%. The sample was naive CD8+ T cells from blood, with Jurkat cell RNA spiked in. The sample's subset: FACS-sorted CD8+CD4-CCR7+CD45RA+ naive T cells. The receptors were sampled from a human donor in good health. Some libraries in this study had Jurkat cell RNA spiked in.

This clonotype was picked up a small number of times. J is TRBJ1-1 and V is TRBV11-2; 7 nucleotides agree with TRBD1. V gave up 3 bases and J gave up 7 bases; unmatched junction bases: 5. Germline assignment: CDR1 SGHAT and CDR2 FQNNGV. The CDR3 runs to 13 residues. CDR3 loop: CASSLGQSLEAFF. CDR3 DNA: TGTGCCAGCAGCTTGGGACAGTCACTTGAAGCTTTCTTT.

Details on this clonotype: A much larger clone lies one base from this, so it may be a read error. The chain has TRBV12-3 or TRBV12-4 and TRBJ2-2; perhaps D is TRBD1 or TRBD2 (5 bases each). This CDR3 region has 17 residues. The CDR3 protein is CASNLRGPFGSTGELFF. For the CDR3, the DNA is TGTGCCAGCAATTTACGGGGCCCGTTCGGAAGCACCGGGGAGCTGTTTTTT.

This clonotype was observed at least ten times. The CDR3 loop is CASSQDPDRGINEQYF. DNA for the CDR3: TGCGCCAGCAGCCAAGATCCGGACAGGGGAATCAACGAGCAGTACTTC. The chain carries TRBV4-3 and TRBJ2-7; TRBD1 matches 9 bases. Germline lookup yields CDR1 LGHNA and CDR2 YSLEER. This CDR3 is 16 amino acids long. V lost 0 bases to trimming and J lost 5 bases; unmatched junction nucleotides: 8.

This chain uses TRBV27 with TRBJ2-7, with a tentative D call TRBD2 (5 bases). Germline lookup yields CDR1 MNHEY and CDR2 SMNVEV (reference sequence). The CDR3 loop spans 13 amino acids. V dropped 1 base and J dropped 5 bases, with 9 bases sitting between them. This CDR3 is CASSLFRGDEQYF. For the CDR3, the DNA is TGTGCCAGCAGTTTATTTCGGGGTGACGAGCAGTACTTC.

This clonotype was counted between two and nine times. The chain joins TRBV9 to TRBJ2-5; no clear D gene. The CDR3 runs 15 residues. The germline gives CDR1 SGDLS, CDR2 YYNGEE. Deletions cut 0 bases from V and 2 bases from J, with 11 bases between. As DNA, the CDR3 is TGTGCCAGCAGCGTAGGGCTCACCGAACAAGAGACCCAGTACTTC. Translated, it gives CASSVGLTEQETQYF.

This clonotype was found a few times. The V and J genes are TRBV19 and TRBJ2-1; no reliable D call. The CDR3 has 14 amino acids. Germline CDR1 and CDR2: LNHDA and SQIVND (reference sequence). V was clipped by 4 bases and J by 0 bases, with 7 bases between them. CDR3: CASSTLSSYNEQFF. CDR3 sequence (DNA): TGTGCCAGTAGTACCCTCAGCTCCTACAATGAGCAGTTCTTC. The full variable domain, completed using reference TRBV19 and TRBJ2-1, is DGGITQSPKYLFRKEGQNVTLSCEQNLNHDAMYWYRQDPGQGLRLIYYSQIVNDFQKGDIAEGYSVSREKKESFPLTVTSAQKNPTAFYLCASSTLSSYNEQFFGPGTRLTVL.

CDR3 loop: CASSPVAGLTYEQYF. CDR3 in DNA: TGTGCCAGCAGTCCCGTAGCGGGCCTAACCTACGAGCAGTACTTC. This rearrangement joins TRBV27 to TRBJ2-7; TRBD2 agrees at 7 bases. Germline loops: CDR1 MNHEY, CDR2 SMNVEV (reference sequence). The CDR3 has 15 residues. Trimming removed 5 bases from V and 2 bases from J; junction bases left unmatched: 9.

This clonotype was seen only a few times. The V call is TRBV5-4, the J call TRBJ1-1; 9 bases align to TRBD1. The junction had 10 bases not matched to a gene; V was cut back by 10 bases and J by 3 bases. This CDR3 has 14 amino acids. From germline, CDR1 is SGHNT and CDR2 YYREEE (reference sequence). CDR3 amino acids: CASTEGTGYTEAFF. The CDR3 region has the DNA TGTGCCTCCACTGAAGGGACAGGGTACACTGAAGCTTTCTTT.

In its sample, this clonotype was seen a few times. The genes are TRBV6-1 and TRBJ1-4; 8 bases fit TRBD1. The CDR3 extends over 13 amino acids. CDR1 is MNHNS, CDR2 SASEGT, per germline. The trim removed 10 bases at V and 5 bases at J, leaving 6 bases unmatched. CDR3 nucleotide sequence: TGTGCCATCACCGGGACAGGAAATGAAAAACTGTTTTTT. Its translation: CAITGTGNEKLFF.

This clonotype was recorded at least ten times. The V call is TRBV27, the J call TRBJ2-1, with TRBD1 matching 7 bases. The CDR3 contains 14 residues. Germline CDR1 reads MNHEY; CDR2 reads SMNVEV (reference sequence). With V trimmed by 0 bases and J by 5 bases, 1 base remained unmatched. The CDR3 DNA reads as TGTGCCAGCAGTTTATCAGGGGGCGACAATGAGCAGTTCTTC. This encodes CASSLSGGDNEQFF.

This clonotype was counted at least ten times. V is TRBV5-4 and J is TRBJ2-7; D gene uncertain. The CDR3 is 14 residues long. V was cut by 1 base and J by 2 bases, with 10 bases left in between. CDR1 is SGHNT, CDR2 YYREEE, per germline (reference sequence). This CDR3 is CASSLRGRTYEQYF. In DNA, the CDR3 is TGTGCCAGCAGCTTGCGAGGTCGCACCTACGAGCAGTACTTC.

This clonotype appeared a few times. The rearrangement uses TRBV29-1 and TRBJ2-1; 12 bases line up with TRBD2. Germline CDR1 is SQVTM and CDR2 is ANQGSEA. V lost 1 base to trimming and J lost 0 bases; unmatched junction nucleotides: 7. The CDR3 has 18 residues. CDR3 region: CSVEVGLAGGSSYNEQFF. DNA for the CDR3: TGCAGCGTTGAAGTTGGGCTAGCGGGGGGGAGCTCCTACAATGAGCAGTTCTTC.

This clonotype was seen at least ten times. The chain employs TRBV28 and TRBJ2-3, with D uncertain. CDR1 is MDHEN and CDR2 is SYDVKM in the germline V gene. V shed 1 base and J shed 4 bases, with 6 bases lying between them. This CDR3 spans 13 amino acids. This CDR3 is CASSLLGSDTQYF. CDR3 bases: TGTGCCAGCAGTTTATTAGGGTCAGATACGCAGTATTTT.

On this clonotype: One end of the junction is discordant with germline, which a read error may explain. The chain combines TRBV20-1 with TRBJ2-3; weak D call: TRBD1 (5 bases). The CDR3 covers 13 residues. Germline V gene data show CDR1 as DFQATT and CDR2 as SNEGSKA (reference sequence). CDR3 protein: CSATQDSTDAQYF. CDR3 in DNA: TGCAGTGCTACCCAAGACAGCACAGATGCGCAGTATTTT.

This clonotype was detected ten times or more. The gene calls are TRBV6-2 or TRBV6-3 and TRBJ2-7; D not certain. Germline V gives CDR1 MNHEY, CDR2 SVGEGT. The CDR3 length is 12 residues. The CDR3 here is CASSYPLGSYVV. The CDR3 bases are TGTGCCAGCAGTTACCCCCTCGGCTCCTACGTGGTC.

This clonotype was counted at least ten times. The chain joins TRBV29-1 to TRBJ2-2; D may be TRBD2 (6 bases). V lost 3 bases to trimming and J lost 5 bases, with 13 bases between them. The germline V gene has CDR1 SQVTM and CDR2 ANQGSEA. The CDR3 spans 14 residues. This CDR3 reads CSVEYGSGTGELFF. CDR3 DNA sequence: TGCAGCGTTGAGTACGGGAGTGGAACCGGGGAGCTGTTTTTT.

This clonotype was recorded many times. This chain's CDR3 is CASSSPLSTGTYGYTF. CDR3 DNA sequence: TGTGCCAGCAGTTCACCCCTCTCGACAGGGACCTATGGCTACACCTTC. The V call is TRBV28, the J call TRBJ1-2; 7 bases align to TRBD1. V trimming: 4 bases; J trimming: 4 bases; junction bases outside the gene matches: 12. The CDR3 totals 16 residues. CDR1 and CDR2 (germline): MDHEN, SYDVKM.

This clonotype was recorded at least ten times. The chain uses TRBV7-9 and TRBJ1-4; D remains unclear. The CDR3 is made up of 13 amino acids. The germline V and J ends were trimmed by 10 bases and 8 bases, with 17 bases remaining between them. CDR1 SEHNR and CDR2 FQNEAQ come from the germline V gene (reference sequence). The CDR3 loop is CATSKLGKEKLFF. CDR3 DNA: TGTGCCACCTCAAAACTTGGCAAAGAAAAACTGTTTTTT. Supplemented by reference TRBV7-9 and TRBJ1-4, the full variable domain reads DTGVSQNPRHKITKRGQNVTFRCDPISEHNRLYWYRQTLGQGPEFLTYFQNEAQLEKSRLLSDRFSAERPKGSFSTLEIQRTEQGDSAMYLCATSKLGKEKLFFGSGTQLSVL.

This clonotype appeared many times. The rearrangement joins TRBV11-2 to TRBJ2-1, with TRBD2 identical over 15 bases. J gave up 7 bases and V 5 bases, and 12 bases lay outside the gene matches. The germline gives CDR1 SGHAT, CDR2 FQNNGV. The CDR3 extends over 18 amino acids. CDR3: CASSPLEGLAGGMNEQFF. CDR3 DNA: TGTGCCAGCAGCCCGTTAGAGGGACTAGCGGGGGGTATGAATGAGCAGTTCTTC.